A selection of T cell receptor beta chains follows, all from one sample in a study of cytomegalovirus exposure and HLA in healthy donors. Generated by immunoSEQ multiplex PCR, the TCRdb table keeps only in-frame clones and is missing some. The sample holds under 150,000 clones, roughly four fifths seen once. Source material: PBMCs. These TCRs come from a woman aged 45-65 years in good health and CMV-seronegative. The CDR3 runs from the conserved cysteine through the conserved F or W. The order of the fields is D gene, V gene, clone size, J gene, CDR3 protein, CDR3 DNA. The D gene is left open where the match is weak. Size is stated for part of the rows, as once, few or many counts, or as a class when the clone is expanded.

.	TRBV9	.	TRBJ1-1	CASSVAGYTEAFF	TGTGCCAGCAGCGTAGCAGGGTACACTGAAGCTTTCTTT
.	TRBV7-6	.	TRBJ1-4	CASSLGQSRRDEKLFF	TGTGCCAGCAGCTTAGGACAGTCCCGACGCGATGAAAAACTGTTTTTT
TRBD1	TRBV6-1	.	TRBJ1-4	CASSVRGQGTNEKLFF	TGTGCCAGCAGTGTCAGGGGGCAGGGAACTAATGAAAAACTGTTTTTT
TRBD1	TRBV5-1	once	TRBJ2-2	CASRTSNRGTGELFF	TGCGCCAGCAGAACTTCCAACAGGGGAACCGGGGAGCTGTTTTTT
.	TRBV5-8	.	TRBJ2-5	CASSLVRETQYF	TGTGCCAGCAGCTTGGTGCGAGAGACCCAGTACTTC
.	TRBV7-9	.	TRBJ2-3	CASSSKLAVSTDTQYF	TGTGCCAGCAGCTCTAAACTAGCTGTTAGCACAGATACGCAGTATTTT
.	TRBV7-9	.	TRBJ1-2	CASSSGGLWDYGYTF	TGTGCCAGCAGCTCCGGAGGGCTTTGGGACTATGGCTACACCTTC
TRBD1	TRBV10-3	.	TRBJ2-3	CAIRDRGSTDTQYF	TGTGCCATCAGGGACAGGGGTAGCACAGATACGCAGTATTTT
.	TRBV5-1	.	TRBJ1-1	CASSPILQANTEAFF	TGCGCCAGCAGCCCGATCTTACAGGCAAACACTGAAGCTTTCTTT
TRBD1	TRBV6-1	.	TRBJ2-7	CASSDPGQGIHEQYF	TGTGCCAGCAGCGACCCGGGACAGGGGATCCACGAGCAGTACTTC
TRBD1	TRBV7-8	few	TRBJ2-7	CASSLRGQGSEQYF	TGTGCCAGCAGCTTAAGGGGACAGGGGTCCGAGCAGTACTTC
.	TRBV7-2	.	TRBJ2-2	CASSLTNTGELFF	TGTGCCAGCAGCTTAACTAACACCGGGGAGCTGTTTTTT
.	TRBV7-9	few	TRBJ1-2	CASIGEDRGYTF	TGTGCCAGCATTGGAGAGGATAGAGGCTACACCTTC
.	TRBV7-2	.	TRBJ2-3	CASSTSGRGLHFTDTQYF	TGTGCCAGCAGCACCTCAGGCAGGGGACTACACTTTACAGATACGCAGTATTTT
TRBD1	TRBV7-7	.	TRBJ2-2	CASSPDRDTGELFF	TGTGCTAGCAGCCCAGACAGGGACACCGGGGAGCTGTTTTTT
.	TRBV28	.	TRBJ1-2	CASSLGAMGASGYTF	TGTGCCAGCAGTTTAGGAGCTATGGGGGCCAGTGGCTACACCTTC
.	TRBV4-1	.	TRBJ2-2	CASSRGHQTSGELFF	TGCGCCAGCAGCCGGGGACACCAGACGTCCGGGGAGCTGTTTTTT
TRBD2	TRBV28	.	TRBJ2-5	CASTPGLLQETQYF	TGTGCCAGCACCCCGGGACTACTCCAAGAGACCCAGTACTTC
.	TRBV15	.	TRBJ1-1	CATSRDGGFEAFF	TGTGCCACCAGCAGAGATGGAGGGTTCGAAGCTTTCTTT
.	TRBV30	.	TRBJ2-1	CAWSKLLAAQYNEQFF	TGTGCCTGGAGTAAATTACTAGCAGCGCAGTACAATGAGCAGTTCTTC
TRBD1	TRBV28	few	TRBJ2-1	CASSKQGAGLGLEQFF	TGTGCCAGCAGTAAACAGGGGGCTGGGCTAGGACTTGAGCAGTTCTTC
.	TRBV29-1	.	TRBJ2-5	CSVEDAEETQYF	TGCAGCGTTGAAGATGCAGAAGAGACCCAGTACTTC
TRBD1	TRBV5-1	few	TRBJ1-1	CASTRSPDRVNTEAFF	TGCGCCAGCACCAGATCCCCCGACAGGGTGAACACTGAAGCTTTCTTT
TRBD1	TRBV6-1	.	TRBJ1-2	CASRTGGYGYPF	TGTGCCAGCAGGACAGGGGGCTATGGCTACCCCTTC
.	TRBV9	once	TRBJ2-1	CASGGEQFF	TGTGCCAGCGGAGGTGAGCAGTTCTTC
TRBD1	TRBV29-1	once	TRBJ1-1	CSVEEARTGPLEAFF	TGCAGCGTTGAAGAGGCCCGGACAGGGCCGCTTGAAGCTTTCTTT
.	TRBV7-2	few	TRBJ1-2	CASSLSRDYYGYTF	TGTGCCAGCAGCTTAAGCAGGGATTACTATGGCTACACCTTC
.	TRBV6-4	.	TRBJ2-2	CASSAELNTGELFF	TGTGCCAGCAGTGCCGAACTTAACACCGGGGAGCTGTTTTTT
.	TRBV19	.	TRBJ1-2	CASSIPGSNGYTF	TGTGCCAGTAGTATCCCCGGGTCCAATGGCTACACCTTC
.	TRBV5-6	.	TRBJ1-2	CASSFTVGDYGYTF	TGTGCCAGCAGCTTCACCGTAGGGGACTATGGCTACACCTTC
.	TRBV28	.	TRBJ2-2	CASSRGGGELFF	TGTGCCAGCAGTCGGGGAGGCGGGGAGCTGTTTTTT
.	TRBV20-1	once	TRBJ2-5	CSVVGTQYF	TGCAGTGTGGTCGGGACCCAGTACTTC
.	TRBV2	.	TRBJ1-3	CASSSPGGLGNTIYF	TGTGCCAGCAGTTCCCCCGGGGGGCTTGGAAACACCATATATTTT
.	TRBV4-3	.	TRBJ1-2	CASSRSEGLGGYPF	TGCGCCAGCAGCCGGTCGGAGGGACTTGGAGGCTACCCCTTC
TRBD2	TRBV7-2	.	TRBJ2-2	CASSLGLAGVQGTGELFF	TGTGCCAGCAGCCTGGGACTAGCGGGAGTCCAGGGGACCGGGGAGCTGTTTTTT
TRBD2	TRBV5-1	.	TRBJ2-1	CASSQTSGGGGNEQFF	TGCGCCAGCAGCCAAACTAGCGGAGGGGGGGGCAATGAGCAGTTCTTC
.	TRBV30	.	TRBJ1-1	CAWRLVGGEAFF	TGTGCCTGGAGGTTAGTGGGAGGTGAAGCTTTCTTT
.	TRBV7-3	.	TRBJ2-2	CASSPRPRGTGELFF	TGTGCCAGCAGCCCTCGACCTAGGGGCACCGGGGAGCTGTTTTTT
.	TRBV6-5	once	TRBJ2-2	CASSYMYGELFF	TGTGCCAGCAGTTATATGTACGGGGAGCTGTTTTTT
TRBD1	TRBV27	few	TRBJ1-2	CASTPGGAFYGYTF	TGTGCCAGCACGCCAGGGGGCGCCTTCTATGGCTACACCTTC
.	TRBV6-5	once	TRBJ2-5	CASSYSTSSKTQYF	TGTGCCAGCAGTTATTCCACTAGTTCGAAGACCCAGTACTTC
TRBD1	TRBV5-4	.	TRBJ1-1	CATNRGHGDTEAFF	TGTGCCACCAACAGGGGGCATGGGGATACTGAAGCTTTCTTT
TRBD1	TRBV5-4	.	TRBJ1-2	CASSRDSGYGYTF	TGTGCCAGCAGCCGGGACAGCGGTTATGGCTACACCTTC
TRBD1	TRBV27	.	TRBJ2-5	CASRGQRPQETQYF	TGTGCCAGCAGGGGACAGCGTCCTCAAGAGACCCAGTACTTC
TRBD2	TRBV7-9	.	TRBJ2-7	CASSLSSGSVGEQYF	TGTGCCAGCAGCTTATCTAGCGGGAGCGTGGGGGAGCAGTACTTC
.	TRBV15	.	TRBJ2-2	CATSRDSYTGELFF	TGTGCCACCAGCAGGGACAGTTACACCGGGGAGCTGTTTTTT
TRBD1	TRBV6-5	.	TRBJ2-7	CASSYSGTGNPYEQYF	TGTGCCAGCAGTTACTCCGGGACAGGGAACCCCTACGAGCAGTACTTC
TRBD1	TRBV5-4	.	TRBJ1-1	CASSEHYRGPEAFF	TGTGCCAGCAGCGAACATTACAGGGGGCCTGAAGCTTTCTTT
TRBD2	TRBV27	.	TRBJ2-7	CASRPHEIAGVYEQYF	TGTGCCAGCAGACCCCACGAGATAGCGGGAGTTTACGAGCAGTACTTC